This record covers a single TCR beta chain. Sequencing used immunoSEQ multiplex PCR; TCRdb keeps in-frame clones, though not all of them. The data contain 260,000 or so clones, approximately 88% of them singletons. This sample stems from a study of blood T cell repertoires in COVID-19. Study-wide context: In each case, the material was cDNA or gDNA derived from T cells, B-cell-depleted T cells, or PBMCs.

Living in under 30 US areas, the participants were between about 18 and 90 years of age. Clinical histories supplied by participants themselves formed the basis of cohort assignment. Losses at the gene ends were 7 bases for V and 2 bases for J; bases not matched to a gene: 9. Germline V gives CDR1 LNHDA, CDR2 SQIVND (reference sequence). The length of the CDR3 is 16 residues. The receptor comes from a woman in her thirties or forties with acute COVID-19. The chain joins TRBV19 to TRBJ2-3, with 10 bases matching TRBD1. The sequenced sample consisted of PBMCs or T cells enriched from blood (not recorded which). For the CDR3, the DNA is TGTGCCAGTACCACGGGACAGGGGTTGGACACAGATACGCAGTATTTT. It is translated as CASTTGQGLDTDTQYF.